The 14 T cell receptor beta chains reported below all come from one sample, sequenced in a study of OX40 agonist ivuxolimab in advanced cancers. This table comes from immunoSEQ multiplex PCR, and its TCRdb copy is limited to in-frame clones, with some not included. The sample yields tens of thousands of clones, around four fifths seen once. The material was CD4+ or CD8+ T cells sorted from blood, obtained in a trial of the OX40 agonist ivuxolimab. The receptor source for this set is an adult with an advanced solid tumor such as melanoma, head and neck, liver or kidney cancer.

This chain links TRBV9 with TRBJ2-2, with D tentatively TRBD1 (6 bases). The CDR3 runs 15 residues. Germline V CDR1 and CDR2: SGDLS, YYNGEE. With 3 bases removed from V and 6 bases from J, the gap between germline ends came to 15 bases. CDR3 DNA sequence: TGTGCCAGCAGCGCCACCGAGGGGGTTGCCGGGGAGCTGTTTTTT. It encodes CASSATEGVAGELFF.

The chain has TRBV5-4 and TRBJ1-2; TRBD1 is a possible D gene (6 bases). The CDR3 spans 15 residues. CDR1 SGHNT and CDR2 YYREEE come from the germline V gene (reference sequence). The V and J ends lost 4 bases and 3 bases respectively, with 16 bases between them. CDR3 amino acids: CASSLPGEGDYGYTF. The CDR3 region has the DNA TGTGCCAGCAGCCTTCCAGGGGAAGGGGACTATGGCTACACCTTC.

This clone was detected once. This chain joins TRBV4-1 and TRBJ1-2; D remains unclear. The V end was cut by 1 base, the J end by 2 bases, with 8 bases between. This CDR3 has 14 residues. From germline, CDR1 is MGHRA and CDR2 YSYEKL. The CDR3 sequence is CASSQGYRNYGYTF. The CDR3 DNA reads as TGCGCCAGCAGCCAAGGGTACAGAAACTATGGCTACACCTTC.

The V and J genes are TRBV6-1 and TRBJ2-2; 8 bases align to TRBD1. The CDR3 loop spans 15 amino acids. With V trimmed by 5 bases and J by 6 bases, 8 bases remained unmatched. Germline V CDR1 and CDR2: MNHNS, SASEGT. CDR3: CASSLQDRAAGELFF. In DNA form, the CDR3 reads TGTGCCAGCAGTTTACAGGACAGGGCGGCCGGGGAGCTGTTTTTT.

This chain links TRBV6-6 with TRBJ1-3; no firm D call. CDR3 length equals 15 residues. V gave up 0 bases and J gave up 3 bases, with 9 bases separating them. Germline lookup yields CDR1 MNHNY and CDR2 SVGAGI (reference sequence). The CDR3 coding sequence is TGTGCCAGCAGTTACTCGCGGTCCGGTGGAAACACCATATATTTT. Protein: CASSYSRSGGNTIYF.

The chain links TRBV18 to TRBJ1-1; D gene ambiguous. CDR1 KGHSH and CDR2 LQKENI come from the germline V gene. Deletions cut 3 bases from V and 5 bases from J, with 10 bases between. The CDR3 has 13 residues. The CDR3 region has the DNA TGTGCCAGCTCACCCGAGACGGCTACTGAAGCTTTCTTT. Protein product: CASSPETATEAFF.

This sequence joins TRBV12-2 and TRBJ2-5; the D call TRBD1 from the table was never checked on the DNA. TRBV12-2 is an annotated pseudogene. This CDR3 spans 17 amino acids. The CDR3 is CASRLGWTQGNQETQYF. For the CDR3, the DNA is TGTGCAAGTCGCTTAGGCTGGACCCAGGGGAACCAAGAGACCCAGTACTTC.

CDR3 region: CASSGVISYEQYF. CDR3 coding DNA: TGCGCCAGCTCGGGGGTAATCTCCTACGAGCAGTACTTC. The V call is TRBV5-1, the J call TRBJ2-7; D perhaps matches TRBD2 (6 bases). V lost 7 bases to trimming and J lost 0 bases, with 11 bases between them. The germline gives CDR1 SGHRS, CDR2 YFSETQ. The CDR3 sequence is 13 residues long.

The chain uses TRBV7-3 and TRBJ2-2; TRBD2 matches 9 bases. CDR3 size: 15 residues. The V gene end was trimmed by 2 bases and the J gene end by 6 bases; junction bases not matched to a gene: 4. CDR1 and CDR2 (germline): SGHTA, FQGTGA. The CDR3 loop reads CASSLGGGAPGELFF. The CDR3 bases are TGTGCCAGCAGCTTAGGCGGGGGGGCCCCCGGGGAGCTGTTTTTT.

The chain employs TRBV6-6 and TRBJ2-7; D gene unclear. The CDR3 loop spans 13 amino acids. Deletions cut 0 bases from V and 7 bases from J, with 10 bases between. Germline assignment: CDR1 MNHNY and CDR2 SVGAGI (reference sequence). CDR3 DNA sequence: TGTGCCAGCAGTTACTCGCCCCGGGCGGAGCAGTACTTC. This codes for CASSYSPRAEQYF.

The V and J genes are TRBV14 and TRBJ2-5; D ambiguous. CDR3 length equals 14 residues. Germline CDR1 is SGHDN and CDR2 is FVKESK. Trimming pared 0 bases from V and 4 bases from J, leaving 9 bases between. CDR3 sequence reads: CASSQDPLRETQYF. For the CDR3, the DNA is TGTGCCAGCAGCCAAGATCCCCTACGAGAGACCCAGTACTTC.

This chain uses TRBV5-1 with TRBJ2-7; D tentatively fits TRBD1 or TRBD2 (6 bases each). CDR3 length: 14 amino acids. Trimming shortened V by 4 bases and J by 6 bases, and 17 bases separated the two germline ends. Germline V gene lookup returns CDR1 SGHRS and CDR2 YFSETQ. This CDR3 is CASSTALGGAEQYF. CDR3 bases: TGCGCCAGCAGCACCGCCCTGGGGGGCGCCGAGCAGTACTTC.

V is TRBV28 and J is TRBJ1-5, with D hard to call. V lost 2 bases and J 6 bases, leaving 5 bases between the germline ends. Germline CDR1 and CDR2: MDHEN and SYDVKM. The CDR3 extends over 12 amino acids. The CDR3 sequence: CASSLAAQPQHF. The CDR3 DNA reads as TGTGCCAGCAGTTTAGCAGCTCAGCCCCAGCATTTT.

The V call is TRBV28, the J call TRBJ1-1; 7 positions match TRBD1. Germline CDR1 MDHEN, CDR2 SYDVKM. Unmatched junction bases numbered 2, after V lost 4 bases and J lost 0 bases. This CDR3 has 14 amino acids. CDR3 sequence (DNA): TGTGCCAGCAGTTGGGGACAGATGAACACTGAAGCTTTCTTT. Translation: CASSWGQMNTEAFF.